Listed below are T cell receptor beta chains from one sample, sequenced in a study of cytomegalovirus exposure and HLA in healthy donors. The data were produced by immunoSEQ multiplex PCR, yet TCRdb's version contains in-frame clones alone and is incomplete. The data contain about 50,000 clones, roughly 93% of them singletons. Input material: PBMCs. These receptors were taken from a young woman in good health and CMV-seropositive. CDR3s include the opening cysteine and the closing phenylalanine or tryptophan. The order of the fields is J gene, V gene, CDR3 protein.

TRBJ1-2 | TRBV7-9 | CASSPPGWNGYTF
TRBJ2-1 | TRBV4-1 | CASSQEGQRSFYNEQFF
TRBJ2-3 | TRBV5-6 | CASSDRDTDTQYF
TRBJ1-6 | TRBV4-2 | CASSQVSGDNSPLHF
TRBJ1-5 | TRBV4-1 | CASSQGRGNQPQHF
TRBJ2-5 | TRBV11-2 | CASSLVPDRQETQYF
TRBJ2-7 | TRBV9 | CASGLSQEPSYEQYF
TRBJ2-1 | TRBV11-3 | CASSLGGRNEQFF
TRBJ2-2 | TRBV7-2 | CASSPLSTGELFF
TRBJ2-7 | TRBV4-3 | CASSQEISGGGEQYF
TRBJ2-4 | TRBV4-1 | CASSQGFTGYLSNIQYF